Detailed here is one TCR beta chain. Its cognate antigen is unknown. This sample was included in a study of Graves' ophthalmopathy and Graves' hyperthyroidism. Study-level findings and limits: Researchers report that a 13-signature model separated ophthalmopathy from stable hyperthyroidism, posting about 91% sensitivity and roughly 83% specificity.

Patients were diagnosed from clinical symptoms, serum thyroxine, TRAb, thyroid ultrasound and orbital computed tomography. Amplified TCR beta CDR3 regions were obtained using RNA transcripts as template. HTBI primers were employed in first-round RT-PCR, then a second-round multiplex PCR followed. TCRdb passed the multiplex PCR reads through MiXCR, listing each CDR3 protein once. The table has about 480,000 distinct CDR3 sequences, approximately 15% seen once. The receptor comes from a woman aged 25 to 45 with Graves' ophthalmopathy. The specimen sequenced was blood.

The chain's CDR3 is CASSSSRGSRDEQYF. For the CDR3, the DNA is TGCGCCAGCAGCTCCTCGCGGGGTTCAAGGGACGAGCAGTACTTC. The gene calls are TRBV5-1 and TRBJ2-7; tentatively, D is TRBD2 (6 bases). The ends were cut back, 3 bases at V and 5 bases at J, with 18 bases in the middle. Germline-derived CDR1 and CDR2 are SGHRS and YFSETQ. The CDR3 has 15 amino acids.